This paragraph reports one T cell receptor (beta chain). Its antigen is not identified. The junction departs from germline at one end; a sequencing error may be responsible. The template, about 540 ng total RNA, yielded TCR beta cDNA made with a constant-region primer. The TCR beta library was amplified through three nested multiplex PCR rounds in a modified ARM-PCR procedure. The opening two PCR rounds, about 11 cycles each, paired TRBV1-TRBV30 forward primers with a C-beta reverse primer. Via MiXCR, TCRdb re-called the multiplex PCR reads, giving one row per CDR3 protein. The table lists some 190,000 distinct CDR3 sequences, less than 65% of them singletons, with under 75% in the top ten. Unsorted whole blood served as the source of blood RNA, and germline DNA was extracted as well. The CDR3 extends over 12 amino acids. Germline-derived CDR1 and CDR2 are MGHRA and YSYEKL. This entry is derived from a study of tumor-infiltrating lymphocytes in primary liver carcinoma.

Study-wide results and caveats: Overlap in tumor-adjacent and tumor-blood pairs fell below that of tumor region pairs. Tumor top-250-clone fraction significantly exceeded that of blood (p = 0.039).

This chain uses TRBV4-1 with TRBJ2-3; D gene ambiguous. The TCR comes from a man aged 35 to 55 with primary liver carcinoma and hepatitis B virus infection. Source material: peripheral blood. The CDR3 region has the DNA TGCGCCGGCAGCCAACCCCGAGATACGCAGTATTTT. Protein product: CAGSQPRDTQYF.